This T cell receptor beta chain was sequenced during a study of identical twins. This clonotype was seen more than once but under ten times. Its antigen is unidentified. TCRdb reprocessed the 5' RACE reads via MiXCR and lists one record per CDR3 protein. The sample includes some 660,000 distinct CDR3 sequences, under 9% of them seen just once. Study-wide findings and caveats: Twin-shared out-of-frame alpha sequences showed excess low generation probability.

All donors were healthy, and all were Caucasian. This same sample was also part of a study on yellow fever vaccine responses in identical twins. That investigation notes: Convergence reportedly seemed to mark part of the twins' vaccine T cell response, with personalization marking the rest.

Sequenced material: PBMCs. The receptor was isolated from a woman aged 18 to 35 in good health.

The CDR3 DNA reads TGTGCCAGTACTCAAGCGGGAGGGCACAATGAGCAGTTCTTC. Translating it yields CASTQAGGHNEQFF. The rearrangement joins TRBV19 to TRBJ2-1, with 10 positions matching TRBD2. The germline V gene has CDR1 LNHDA and CDR2 SQIVND (reference sequence). V dropped 7 bases and J dropped 5; count of bases not matched to a gene: 5. The CDR3 runs 14 residues.